The clone carrying this TCR beta chain was detected a few times. Its cognate antigen is unknown. The data were obtained in a study of vaccination and CD4 T cells after COVID-19. Study-level information: At a median approximately 76 days (range 14 to 241) after dose two, post-vaccine samples were obtained.

V lost 5 bases and J 3 bases, leaving 18 bases between the germline ends. The CDR3 length is 16 residues. Germline CDR1 KGHDR, CDR2 SFDVKD. The Oncomine TCR Beta short-read assay sequenced DNA from cultured CD4+ T cells. TCRdb re-analysed the PCR reads in MiXCR, keeping a single row per CDR3 protein. The sample yields about 21,000 distinct CDR3 sequences, roughly half seen once. Specified treatment: 10-day PBMC culture with coronavirus spike peptide pools or control peptides (ViraFEST assay). The TCR comes from a human donor who had recovered from COVID-19. The chain has TRBV24-1 and TRBJ1-2; D is possibly TRBD1 (6 bases). Sequenced material: CD4+ T cells from blood, cultured in vitro. The CDR3 sequence is CATSGTIGGAYYGYTF. In nucleotides, the CDR3 is TGTGCCACCAGTGGTACAATTGGGGGCGCCTACTATGGCTACACCTTC.